Shown below are 15 T cell receptor beta chains from a single sample sequenced in a study of blood T cell repertoires in COVID-19. Some clones are missing from TCRdb's copy, which holds only in-frame ones; the method was immunoSEQ multiplex PCR. The sample includes more than 110,000 clones, around 81% of them seen just once. Sequencing used peripheral blood. The receptors originated from a woman in her sixties or seventies with acute or convalescent COVID-19.

The CDR3 region is CASSFGQGEQPQHF. Here the CDR3 DNA reads TGCGCCAGCAGCTTCGGACAGGGGGAACAGCCCCAGCATTTT. The J gene is TRBJ1-5, the V gene TRBV4-1; 10 positions agree with TRBD1. The CDR3 has 14 residues. Germline lookup yields CDR1 MGHRA and CDR2 YSYEKL. V was pared by 5 bases and J by 7 bases, with 5 bases of the junction left unmatched.

The chain is built from TRBV11-2 and TRBJ2-7; D gene uncertain. Trimming cost V 7 bases and J 1 base, with 8 bases left between them. The CDR3 has 12 amino acids. Germline assignment: CDR1 SGHAT and CDR2 FQNNGV. As DNA, the CDR3 is TGTGCCAGCACCGACACATCCTACGAGCAGTACTTC. Translation: CASTDTSYEQYF.

This sequence joins TRBV28 and TRBJ2-7; maybe TRBD1 (5 bases). The germline V and J ends were trimmed by 3 bases and 4 bases, with 13 bases remaining between them. The CDR3 runs 14 residues. Germline lookup yields CDR1 MDHEN and CDR2 SYDVKM. CDR3 sequence (DNA): TGTGCCAGCAGTTTCAGGGTTCTTCAGTACGAGCAGTACTTC. Protein sequence: CASSFRVLQYEQYF.

This rearrangement joins TRBV30 to TRBJ1-2, with unresolved D. CDR3 length equals 13 residues. Germline values: CDR1 GTSNPN, CDR2 SVGIG (reference sequence). The V gene lost 2 bases and the J gene lost 0 bases, with 7 bases spanning the gap. CDR3 nucleotides: TGTGCCTGGAGTAGACTACCTAACTATGGCTACACCTTC. Residues: CAWSRLPNYGYTF. Variable domain in full (rest from reference TRBV30 and TRBJ1-2): SQTIHQWPATLVQPVGSPLSLECTVEGTSNPNLYWYRQAAGRGLQLLFYSVGIGQISSEVPQNLSASRPQDRQFILSSKKLLLSDSGFYLCAWSRLPNYGYTFGSGTRLTVV.

CDR3 protein: CASSEWRGGLTEAFF. CDR3 nucleotides: TGTGCCAGCAGTGAATGGCGGGGTGGATTAACTGAAGCTTTCTTT. The chain has TRBV25-1 and TRBJ1-1, with no clear D. The ends were cut back, 1 base at V and 5 bases at J, with 14 bases in the middle. The CDR3 sequence is 15 residues long. Germline V CDR1 and CDR2: MGHDK, SYGVNS.

The rearrangement uses TRBV11-3 and TRBJ1-4; no firm D call. V lost 8 bases and J lost 1, with 8 bases in between. Germline V lookup: CDR1 SGHNT, CDR2 YENEEA. The CDR3 consists of 13 residues. The CDR3 protein is CASGLLTNEKLFF. The DNA of the CDR3 is TGTGCCAGCGGACTATTAACTAATGAAAAACTGTTTTTT.

The gene calls are TRBV6-6 and TRBJ2-7; 9 bases align to TRBD2. Per germline, CDR1 MNHNY and CDR2 SVGAGI (reference sequence). This CDR3 is 17 amino acids long. Trimming at V came to 5 bases and at J to 2 bases, leaving 13 bases not matched to a gene. The CDR3 bases are TGTGCCAGCAGTCTCTTCCACGGACTAGCGCGGACCTACGAGCAGTACTTC. Encoded protein: CASSLFHGLARTYEQYF.

V gene TRBV19 combines with J gene TRBJ2-1, with 7 nucleotides matching TRBD1. The CDR3 sequence is 15 residues long. V dropped 3 bases and J dropped 7; count of bases not matched to a gene: 9. Per the germline V gene, CDR1 is LNHDA and CDR2 is SQIVND (reference sequence). Written as DNA, the CDR3 is TGTGCCAGTAGTATTCAGGGGGTTTTGGGGAATGAGCAGTTCTTC. Translated, it gives CASSIQGVLGNEQFF.

The chain links TRBV5-1 to TRBJ1-4; D unclear. This CDR3 has 15 amino acids. V gave up 0 bases and J gave up 5 bases, with 11 bases separating them. CDR1 is SGHRS and CDR2 is YFSETQ in the germline V gene. This chain's CDR3 is CASSLDGLRNEKLFF. The CDR3 nucleotides are TGCGCCAGCAGCTTGGACGGACTCAGGAATGAAAAACTGTTTTTT.

The chain links TRBV11-2 to TRBJ1-4; no firm D call. Trimming pared 2 bases from V and 8 bases from J, leaving 9 bases between. Looked up from germline, CDR1 is SGHAT and CDR2 is FQNNGV. This CDR3 is 13 amino acids long. CDR3 nucleotides: TGTGCCAGCAGCTTATCCGTAGAGGAAAAACTGTTTTTT. Its translation: CASSLSVEEKLFF. Variable domain in full (rest from reference TRBV11-2 and TRBJ1-4): EAGVAQSPRYKIIEKRQSVAFWCNPISGHATLYWYQQILGQGPKLLIQFQNNGVVDDSQLPKDRFSAERLKGVDSTLKIQPAKLEDSAVYLCASSLSVEEKLFFGSGTQLSVL.

The chain couples TRBV11-2 to TRBJ2-7, with 11 bases aligning to TRBD2. Per the germline V gene, CDR1 is SGHAT and CDR2 is FQNNGV. With 5 bases clipped from V and 1 base from J, the junction kept 7 bases outside the gene matches. CDR3 length: 16 amino acids. CDR3 nucleotide sequence: TGTGCCAGCAGCAAACAAGGGACTAGCGGTTCCTACGAGCAGTACTTC. Translation gives CASSKQGTSGSYEQYF.

This clone appeared once. This CDR3 reads CASIPPSGSETQYF. The CDR3 DNA reads as TGTGCCAGCATCCCCCCGTCGGGGTCAGAGACCCAGTACTTC. This chain links TRBV2 with TRBJ2-5, with D tentatively TRBD2 (5 bases). Germline values: CDR1 SNHLY, CDR2 FYNNEI. Trimming left V 7 bases short and J 4 bases short, with 16 bases between. There are 14 residues in the CDR3.

The J gene is TRBJ2-7, the V gene TRBV27; tentative D call: TRBD1 (5 bases). V was trimmed by 4 bases and J by 2 bases, leaving 15 bases between them. From germline, CDR1 is MNHEY and CDR2 SMNVEV (reference sequence). The CDR3 is 15 residues long. The CDR3 DNA is TGTGCCAGCAGTTCTGGTCAGGGAACTCCCTACGAGCAGTACTTC. Amino acids: CASSSGQGTPYEQYF.

The chain employs TRBV28 and TRBJ2-7; 8 bases agree with TRBD1. This CDR3 has 15 residues. V lost 3 bases, J lost 4 bases, and 8 bases stayed unmatched. Germline CDR1 and CDR2: MDHEN and SYDVKM. CDR3 nucleotide sequence: TGTGCCAGCAGTTTTCAGGACAGGGAGACTTACGAGCAGTACTTC. Amino acids: CASSFQDRETYEQYF.

The chain joins TRBV10-3 to TRBJ1-2; TRBD1 aligns across 9 bases. The CDR3 loop spans 15 amino acids. J was trimmed by 6 bases and V by 10 bases; bases with no gene match: 15. Per the germline V gene, CDR1 is ENHRY and CDR2 is SYGVKD. CDR3 residues: CATRATTGTGNGYTF. In DNA, the CDR3 is TGTGCCACCCGGGCGACGACCGGGACAGGGAATGGCTACACCTTC.